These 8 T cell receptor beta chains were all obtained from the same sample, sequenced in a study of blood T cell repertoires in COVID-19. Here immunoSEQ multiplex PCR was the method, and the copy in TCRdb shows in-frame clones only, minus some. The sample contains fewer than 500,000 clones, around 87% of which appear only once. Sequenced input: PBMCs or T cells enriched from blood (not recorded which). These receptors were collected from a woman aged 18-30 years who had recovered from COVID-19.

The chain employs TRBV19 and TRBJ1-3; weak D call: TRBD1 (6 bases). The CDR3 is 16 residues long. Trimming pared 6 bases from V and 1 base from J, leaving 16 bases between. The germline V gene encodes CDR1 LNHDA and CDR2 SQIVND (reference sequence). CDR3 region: CASSQSWGPSGNTIYF. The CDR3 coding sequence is TGTGCCAGTAGCCAATCGTGGGGGCCATCTGGAAACACCATATATTTT.

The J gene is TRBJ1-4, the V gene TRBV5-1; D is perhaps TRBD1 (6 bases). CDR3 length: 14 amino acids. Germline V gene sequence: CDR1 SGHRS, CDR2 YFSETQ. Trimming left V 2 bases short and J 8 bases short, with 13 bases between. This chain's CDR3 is CASSFYRDGEKLFF. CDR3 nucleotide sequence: TGCGCCAGCAGCTTTTACAGGGACGGGGAAAAACTGTTTTTT.

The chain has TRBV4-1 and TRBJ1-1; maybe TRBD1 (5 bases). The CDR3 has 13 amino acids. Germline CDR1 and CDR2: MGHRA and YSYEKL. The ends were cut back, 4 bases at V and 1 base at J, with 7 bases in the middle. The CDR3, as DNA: TGCGCCAGCAGCCGGGGCTCGAACACTGAAGCTTTCTTT. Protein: CASSRGSNTEAFF.

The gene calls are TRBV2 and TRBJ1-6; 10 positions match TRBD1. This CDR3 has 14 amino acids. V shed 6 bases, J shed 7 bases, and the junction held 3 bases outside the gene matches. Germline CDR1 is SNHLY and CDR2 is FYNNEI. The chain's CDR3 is CASSADRGNSPLHF. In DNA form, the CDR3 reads TGTGCCAGCAGCGCGGACAGGGGGAATTCACCCCTCCACTTT.

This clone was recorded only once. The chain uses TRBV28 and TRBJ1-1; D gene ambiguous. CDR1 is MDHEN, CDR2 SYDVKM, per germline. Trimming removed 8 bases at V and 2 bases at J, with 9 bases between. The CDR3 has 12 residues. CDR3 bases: TGTGCCAGCCACTCTAGAAACACTGAAGCTTTCTTT. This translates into CASHSRNTEAFF.

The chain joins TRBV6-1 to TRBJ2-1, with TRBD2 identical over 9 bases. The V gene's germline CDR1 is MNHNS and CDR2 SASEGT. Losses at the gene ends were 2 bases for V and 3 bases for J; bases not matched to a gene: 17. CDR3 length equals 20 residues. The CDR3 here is CASSESSGEISGGLYNEQFF. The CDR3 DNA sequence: TGTGCCAGCAGTGAATCGTCAGGGGAAATTAGCGGGGGCCTCTACAATGAGCAGTTCTTC.

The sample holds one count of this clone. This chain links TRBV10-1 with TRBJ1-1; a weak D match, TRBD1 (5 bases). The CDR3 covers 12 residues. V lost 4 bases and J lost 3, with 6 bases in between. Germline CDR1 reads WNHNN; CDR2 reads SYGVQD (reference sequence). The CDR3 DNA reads TGCGCCAGCAGTGCCAGGGACACTGAAGCTTTCTTT. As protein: CASSARDTEAFF.

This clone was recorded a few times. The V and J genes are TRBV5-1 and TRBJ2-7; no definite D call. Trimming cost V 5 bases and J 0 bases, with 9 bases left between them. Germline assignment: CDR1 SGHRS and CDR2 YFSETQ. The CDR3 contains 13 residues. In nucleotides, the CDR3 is TGCGCCAGCAGTCACTTTAGCTCCTACGAGCAGTACTTC. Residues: CASSHFSSYEQYF.